These 21 T cell receptor beta chains originate from one sample sequenced in a study of blood T cell repertoires in COVID-19 (TCRdb year 2020). Libraries were constructed by the immunoSEQ multiplex PCR assay. Imported from immuneACCESS, the table was reduced by TCRdb to in-frame sequences with V and J called. These copies leave out some clones; in studies compared against another copy, an unresolved V gene accounts for under half, and the cause of the remainder is not known. For this sample there are about 410,000 clones; approximately 90% appear just once. About 1.6% of the sample is taken by the ten largest. The sequenced sample was peripheral blood. These receptors came from a woman aged 40 to 50 with COVID-19, enrolled during active disease.

This sequence joins TRBV25-1 and TRBJ2-1, with 8 nucleotides matching TRBD1. The CDR3 spans 14 residues. Unmatched junction bases numbered 6, after V lost 4 bases and J lost 7 bases. Germline assignment: CDR1 MGHDK and CDR2 SYGVNS. The CDR3 DNA reads TGTGCCAGCAGTGTTCAGGGGGCTAGAAATGAGCAGTTCTTC. It translates to CASSVQGARNEQFF.

This clone was picked up a small number of times. V gene TRBV2 combines with J gene TRBJ1-1, with 9 bases lining up with TRBD1. From germline, CDR1 is SNHLY and CDR2 FYNNEI. This CDR3 comprises 18 residues. J gave up 1 base and V 7 bases, and 16 bases lay outside the gene matches. CDR3 sequence reads: CASILTGDRVVRNTEAFF. DNA for the CDR3: TGTGCCAGCATTCTCACAGGGGACAGGGTCGTACGGAACACTGAAGCTTTCTTT.

V and J are TRBV7-2 and TRBJ2-7; 8 bases match TRBD2. The CDR3 loop spans 17 amino acids. V dropped 1 base and J dropped 0; count of bases not matched to a gene: 8. Germline-derived CDR1 and CDR2 are SGHTA and FQGNSA. CDR3 region: CASSLEGGGFSSYEQYF. The CDR3 nucleotides are TGTGCCAGCAGCTTAGAGGGCGGGGGGTTCAGCTCCTACGAGCAGTACTTC.

J is TRBJ1-4 and V is TRBV3-1 (or the pseudogene TRBV3-2), with TRBD1 as a possible D gene (5 bases). This CDR3 is built from 12 residues. The V gene's germline CDR1 is LGHDT and CDR2 YNNKEL (reference sequence). Trimming shortened V by 6 bases and J by 13 bases, and 15 bases separated the two germline ends. The CDR3 protein is CASRQLQGGLFF. CDR3 in DNA: TGTGCCAGCAGACAGCTTCAGGGAGGACTGTTTTTT.

The chain has TRBV5-5 and TRBJ2-1; D unresolved. Between the trimmed V and J ends, which lost 2 bases and 0 bases, there was a span of 6 bases. In germline, CDR1 is SGHKS, CDR2 YYEKEE (reference sequence). The CDR3 spans 14 residues. This CDR3 reads CASSFESSYNEQFF. Written as DNA, the CDR3 is TGTGCCAGCAGCTTCGAGAGCTCCTACAATGAGCAGTTCTTC. The entire variable domain, with the rest obtained from reference TRBV5-5 and TRBJ2-1, is as follows: DAGVTQSPTHLIKTRGQQVTLRCSPISGHKSVSWYQQVLGQGPQFIFQYYEKEERGRGNFPDRFSARQFPNYSSELNVNALLLGDSALYLCASSFESSYNEQFFGPGTRLTVL.

The chain carries TRBV2 and TRBJ2-5, with D possibly TRBD1 on 6 matching bases. The V gene's germline CDR1 is SNHLY and CDR2 FYNNEI. V lost 8 bases to trimming and J lost 2 bases, with 9 bases between them. CDR3 length: 12 residues. This chain's CDR3 is CASRTDQETQYF. In DNA form, the CDR3 reads TGTGCCAGCCGGACAGATCAAGAGACCCAGTACTTC. Full variable domain (remainder filled in from reference TRBV2 and TRBJ2-5): EPEVTQTPSHQVTQMGQEVILRCVPISNHLYFYWYRQILGQKVEFLVSFYNNEISEKSEIFDDQFSVERPDGSNFTLKIRSTKLEDSAMYFCASRTDQETQYFGPGTRLLVL.

V is TRBV7-9 and J is TRBJ1-1, with no clear D. The V end was cut by 1 base, the J end by 3 bases, with 18 bases between. The CDR3 totals 17 residues. Per germline, CDR1 SEHNR and CDR2 FQNEAQ (reference sequence). The CDR3, as DNA: TGTGCCAGCAGCTTAGAAGTGGAGGGCAGCCGTTACACTGAAGCTTTCTTT. This codes for CASSLEVEGSRYTEAFF. The entire variable domain, with the rest obtained from reference TRBV7-9 and TRBJ1-1, is as follows: DTGVSQNPRHKITKRGQNVTFRCDPISEHNRLYWYRQTLGQGPEFLTYFQNEAQLEKSRLLSDRFSAERPKGSFSTLEIQRTEQGDSAMYLCASSLEVEGSRYTEAFFGQGTRLTVV.

The chain is built from TRBV27 and TRBJ2-7, with 11 bases matching TRBD1. Per the germline V gene, CDR1 is MNHEY and CDR2 is SMNVEV (reference sequence). With V trimmed by 0 bases and J by 2 bases, 6 bases remained unmatched. This CDR3 region has 17 residues. The CDR3 sequence is CASSLSPGTGGAYEQYF. CDR3 nucleotides: TGTGCCAGCAGTTTATCCCCCGGGACAGGGGGAGCCTACGAGCAGTACTTC.

The J gene is TRBJ1-1, the V gene TRBV9; maybe TRBD1 (5 bases). The CDR3 is made up of 16 amino acids. V dropped 0 bases and J dropped 0 bases, with 12 bases sitting between them. Germline assignment: CDR1 SGDLS and CDR2 YYNGEE. DNA of the CDR3: TGTGCCAGCAGCGTAGGGTCAGGGCAGATGAACACTGAAGCTTTCTTT. This sequence encodes CASSVGSGQMNTEAFF.

The rearrangement uses TRBV7-3 and TRBJ2-3; 8 bases are a match to TRBD1. Trimming took 2 bases from V and 2 from J; bases not matched to a gene: 3. Germline V CDR1 and CDR2: SGHTA, FQGTGA. CDR3 length equals 15 residues. The CDR3 DNA is TGTGCCAGCAGCTTACTCCAGGGGGCCACAGATACGCAGTATTTT. Its translation: CASSLLQGATDTQYF.

Turning to this clone: The same CDR3 arises from other DNA sequences in this sample as well. The V gene is TRBV6-6, the J gene TRBJ1-5, with no clear D. Germline V gene data show CDR1 as MNHNY and CDR2 as SVGAGI (reference sequence). Deletions cut 4 bases from V and 4 bases from J, with 5 bases between. The CDR3 runs to 12 residues. In DNA, the CDR3 is TGTGCCAGCAGTTCGGGGAATCAGCCCCAGCATTTT. It yields the protein CASSSGNQPQHF.

The chain uses TRBV5-6 and TRBJ2-3; the D is unclear. The CDR3 length is 13 residues. CDR1 is SGHDT, CDR2 YYEEEE, per germline. V lost 1 base, J lost 3 bases, and 6 bases lay in between. The CDR3 here is CASSLIATDTQYF. The CDR3 region has the DNA TGTGCCAGCAGCTTGATCGCGACAGATACGCAGTATTTT.

This chain uses TRBV5-1 with TRBJ2-5; 7 bases align to TRBD1. V trimming: 2 bases; J trimming: 0 bases; junction bases outside the gene matches: 10. Germline assignment: CDR1 SGHRS and CDR2 YFSETQ. The CDR3 is made up of 17 amino acids. The CDR3 bases are TGCGCCAGCAGCTTATCCTCAGGGGGTTTGGACCAAGAGACCCAGTACTTC. It encodes CASSLSSGGLDQETQYF. Full variable domain (outside the CDR3, taken from reference TRBV5-1 and TRBJ2-5): KAGVTQTPRYLIKTRGQQVTLSCSPISGHRSVSWYQQTPGQGLQFLFEYFSETQRNKGNFPGRFSGRQFSNSRSEMNVSTLELGDSALYLCASSLSSGGLDQETQYFGPGTRLLVL.

Remarks on this clone: Distinct nucleotide sequences in the sample also encode this CDR3. The chain has TRBV5-8 and TRBJ1-2; the D gene is possibly TRBD1 (6 bases). Trimming removed 2 bases from V and 8 bases from J, with 10 bases in between. The germline gives CDR1 SGHTS, CDR2 YDEGEE. CDR3 length equals 12 residues. The CDR3 spells CASSLQGYGYTF. In DNA, the CDR3 is TGTGCCAGCAGCTTACAGGGATACGGCTACACCTTC.

The V call is TRBV6-5, the J call TRBJ1-5, with unresolved D. The CDR3 runs 14 residues. Germline V gene data show CDR1 as MNHEY and CDR2 as SVGAGI. With 10 bases removed from V and 0 bases from J, the gap between germline ends came to 13 bases. CDR3 loop: CATMERLSNQPQHF. The CDR3 nucleotides read TGTGCCACCATGGAGAGACTTAGCAATCAGCCCCAGCATTTT.

The chain is built from TRBV14 and TRBJ1-6, with 9 bases that match TRBD1. Germline V lookup: CDR1 SGHDN, CDR2 FVKESK. The CDR3 consists of 16 residues. Trimming took 2 bases from V and 8 from J; bases not matched to a gene: 7. In DNA form, the CDR3 reads TGTGCCAGCAGCCAAACACAGGGGGCTAGAGATTCACCCCTCCACTTT. Protein: CASSQTQGARDSPLHF.

The rearrangement joins TRBV28 to TRBJ2-3, with TRBD2 matching 11 bases. The CDR3 length is 16 residues. With V trimmed by 6 bases and J by 4 bases, 9 bases remained unmatched. Per germline, CDR1 MDHEN and CDR2 SYDVKM. The CDR3 here is CASRSLAGGSPDTQYF. DNA of the CDR3: TGTGCCAGCAGGTCCTTAGCGGGAGGGAGCCCAGATACGCAGTATTTT.

This clone was recorded a few times. The chain employs TRBV4-3 and TRBJ2-3, with TRBD1 matching over 9 bases. V lost 4 bases to trimming and J lost 3 bases; unmatched junction nucleotides: 5. From germline, CDR1 is LGHNA and CDR2 YSLEER. The CDR3 length is 15 residues. The CDR3, as DNA: TGCGCCAGCAGCCCCAGGGGACAGGGAACAGATACGCAGTATTTT. Residues: CASSPRGQGTDTQYF.

This sequence joins TRBV5-8 and TRBJ1-5, with D unclear. With 1 base removed from V and 6 bases from J, the gap between germline ends came to 14 bases. This CDR3 has 15 amino acids. Looked up from germline, CDR1 is SGHTS and CDR2 is YDEGEE. The CDR3 nucleotides are TGTGCCAGCAGCTTGTTCAGAGGTGCGGGTCAGCCCCAGCATTTT. Translated, it gives CASSLFRGAGQPQHF.

The chain employs TRBV18 and TRBJ1-4; possibly TRBD1 for D (5 bases). With 3 bases removed from V and 11 bases from J, the gap between germline ends came to 16 bases. The V gene's germline CDR1 is KGHSH and CDR2 LQKENI. The CDR3 has 14 amino acids. The CDR3 DNA is TGTGCCAGCTCACCGAGAGATCAGGGAGGCAAACTGTTTTTT. It is translated as CASSPRDQGGKLFF. Combining the CDR3 with reference TRBV18 and TRBJ1-4 gives the whole variable domain NAGVMQNPRHLVRRRGQEARLRCSPMKGHSHVYWYRQLPEEGLKFMVYLQKENIIDESGMPKERFSAEFPKEGPSILRIQQVVRGDSAAYFCASSPRDQGGKLFFGSGTQLSVL.

The chain has TRBV30 and TRBJ2-7, with a weak D call TRBD1 (5 bases). Germline V gene sequence: CDR1 GTSNPN, CDR2 SVGIG (reference sequence). CDR3 length: 13 residues. The ends were cut back, 4 bases at V and 3 bases at J, with 13 bases in the middle. This chain's CDR3 is CAWNQGASYEQYF. CDR3 nucleotide sequence: TGTGCCTGGAACCAGGGCGCCAGCTACGAGCAGTACTTC.